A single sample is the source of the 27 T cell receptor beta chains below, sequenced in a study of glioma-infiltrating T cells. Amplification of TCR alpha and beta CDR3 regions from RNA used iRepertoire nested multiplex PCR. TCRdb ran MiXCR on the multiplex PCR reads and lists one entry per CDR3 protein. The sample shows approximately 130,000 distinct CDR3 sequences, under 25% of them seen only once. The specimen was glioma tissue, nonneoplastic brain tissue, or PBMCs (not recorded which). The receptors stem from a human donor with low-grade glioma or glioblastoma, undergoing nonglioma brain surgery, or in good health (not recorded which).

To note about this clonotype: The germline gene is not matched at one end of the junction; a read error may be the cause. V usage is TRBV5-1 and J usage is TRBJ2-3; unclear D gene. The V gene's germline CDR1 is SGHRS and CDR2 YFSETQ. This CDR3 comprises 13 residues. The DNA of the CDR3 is TGCGCCAGCAGCCCGGACGGCACAGACACGCAGTATTTT. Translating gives CASSPDGTDTQYF.

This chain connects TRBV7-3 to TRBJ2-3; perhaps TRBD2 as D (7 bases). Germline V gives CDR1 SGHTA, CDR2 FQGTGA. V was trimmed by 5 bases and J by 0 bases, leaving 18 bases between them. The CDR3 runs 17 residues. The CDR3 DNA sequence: TGTGCCAGCAGCCCCTCGGGGGGCGGGGTTAGCACAGATACGCAGTATTTT. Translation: CASSPSGGGVSTDTQYF.

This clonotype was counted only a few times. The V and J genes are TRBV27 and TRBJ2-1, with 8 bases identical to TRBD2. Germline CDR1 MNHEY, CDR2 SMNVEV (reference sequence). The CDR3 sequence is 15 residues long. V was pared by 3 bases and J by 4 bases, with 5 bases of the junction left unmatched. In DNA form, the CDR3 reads TGTGCCAGCAGTTTCCCGGGGGGGGCTTACAATGAGCAGTTCTTC. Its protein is CASSFPGGAYNEQFF.

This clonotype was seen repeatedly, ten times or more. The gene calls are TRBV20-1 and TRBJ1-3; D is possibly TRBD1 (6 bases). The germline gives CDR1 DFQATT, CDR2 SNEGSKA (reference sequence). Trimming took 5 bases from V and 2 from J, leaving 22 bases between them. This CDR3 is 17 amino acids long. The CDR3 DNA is TGCAGTGCTCCCCGGGGGGCGGGGGCATATACTGGAAACACCATATATTTT. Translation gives CSAPRGAGAYTGNTIYF.

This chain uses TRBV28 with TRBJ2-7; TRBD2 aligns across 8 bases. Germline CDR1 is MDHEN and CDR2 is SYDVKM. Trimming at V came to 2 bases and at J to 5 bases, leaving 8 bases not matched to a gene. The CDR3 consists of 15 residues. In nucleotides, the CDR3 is TGTGCCAGCAGTTTACCCTCCGGGGGGGAAAACGAGCAGTACGTC. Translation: CASSLPSGGENEQYV.

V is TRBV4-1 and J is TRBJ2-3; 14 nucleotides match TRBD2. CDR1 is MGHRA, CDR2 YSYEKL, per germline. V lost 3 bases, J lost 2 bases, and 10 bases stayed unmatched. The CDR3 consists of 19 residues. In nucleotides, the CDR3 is TGCGCCAGCAGCCAGGCCGGGACTAGCGGGGGACCAATCACAGATACGCAGTATTTT. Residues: CASSQAGTSGGPITDTQYF.

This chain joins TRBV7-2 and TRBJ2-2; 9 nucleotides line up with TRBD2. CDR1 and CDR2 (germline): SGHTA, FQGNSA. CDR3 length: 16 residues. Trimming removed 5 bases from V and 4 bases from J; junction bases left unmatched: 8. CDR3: CASSLVAGAGTGELFF. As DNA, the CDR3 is TGTGCCAGCAGCCTAGTAGCGGGGGCGGGCACCGGGGAGCTGTTTTTT. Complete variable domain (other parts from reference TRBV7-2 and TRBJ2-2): GAGVSQSPSNKVTEKGKDVELRCDPISGHTALYWYRQSLGQGLEFLIYFQGNSAPDKSGLPSDRFSAERTGGSVSTLTIQRTQQEDSAVYLCASSLVAGAGTGELFFGEGSRLTVL.

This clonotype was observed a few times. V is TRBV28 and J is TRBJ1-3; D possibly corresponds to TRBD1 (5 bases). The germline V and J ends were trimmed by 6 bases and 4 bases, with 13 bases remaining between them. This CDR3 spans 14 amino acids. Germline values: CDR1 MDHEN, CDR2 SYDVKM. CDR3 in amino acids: CASRSPGQGNTIYF. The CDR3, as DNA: TGTGCCAGCAGATCCCCGGGGCAAGGAAACACCATATATTTT.

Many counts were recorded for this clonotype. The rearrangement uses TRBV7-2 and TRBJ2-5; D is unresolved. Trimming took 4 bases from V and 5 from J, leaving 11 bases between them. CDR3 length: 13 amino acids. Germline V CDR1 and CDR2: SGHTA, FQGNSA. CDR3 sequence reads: CASSSGRVETQYF. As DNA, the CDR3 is TGTGCCAGCAGCTCCGGACGCGTGGAGACCCAGTACTTC.

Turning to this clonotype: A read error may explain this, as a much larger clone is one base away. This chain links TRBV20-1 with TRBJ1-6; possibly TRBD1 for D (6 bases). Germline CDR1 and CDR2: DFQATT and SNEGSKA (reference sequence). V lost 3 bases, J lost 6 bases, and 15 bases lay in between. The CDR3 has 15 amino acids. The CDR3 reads CSARGGARGNSPLHF. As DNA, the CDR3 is TGCAGTGCTAGGGGGGGCGCTCGCGGTAATTCACCCCTCCACTTT.

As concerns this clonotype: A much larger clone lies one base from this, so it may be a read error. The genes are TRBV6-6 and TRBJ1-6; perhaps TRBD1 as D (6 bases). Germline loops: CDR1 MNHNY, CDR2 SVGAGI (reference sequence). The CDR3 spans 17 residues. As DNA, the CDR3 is TGTGCCAGCAGTTACTCGAACATTGGCCTACAGGGTTCACCCCCCCACTTT. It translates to CASSYSNIGLQGSPPHF.

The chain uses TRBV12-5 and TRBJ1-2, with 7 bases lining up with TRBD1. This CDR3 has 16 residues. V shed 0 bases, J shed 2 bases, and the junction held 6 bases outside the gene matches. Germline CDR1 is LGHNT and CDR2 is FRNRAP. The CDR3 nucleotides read TGTGCTAGTGGTTTGGTACCAACAGGGGAAAACTATGGCTACACCTTC. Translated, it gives CASGLVPTGENYGYTF.

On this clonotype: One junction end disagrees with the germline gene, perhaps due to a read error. The CDR3 sequence: CASATGDSSYNERFF. The CDR3 DNA reads TGTGCCAGCGCCACAGGTGACAGCTCCTACAATGAGCGGTTCTTC. The chain has TRBV27 and TRBJ2-1; D is perhaps TRBD1 (5 bases). This CDR3 region has 15 residues. Germline loops: CDR1 MNHEY, CDR2 SMNVEV (reference sequence).

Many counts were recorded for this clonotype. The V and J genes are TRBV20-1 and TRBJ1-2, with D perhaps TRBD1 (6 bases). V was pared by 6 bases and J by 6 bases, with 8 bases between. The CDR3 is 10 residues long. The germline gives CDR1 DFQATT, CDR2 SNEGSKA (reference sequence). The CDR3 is CSARTDGYTF. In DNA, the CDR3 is TGCAGTGCCCGGACAGATGGCTACACCTTC.

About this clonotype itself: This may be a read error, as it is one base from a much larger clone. The chain's CDR3 is CASSFVSGTTIQYF. Here the CDR3 DNA reads TGTGCCAGCAGTTTTGTTTCCGGGACTACCATTCAGTACTTC. The chain employs TRBV28 and TRBJ2-4; 7 bases fit TRBD2. This CDR3 spans 14 amino acids. Trimming cost V 3 bases and J 9 bases; bases outside gene matches: 8. The V gene's germline CDR1 is MDHEN and CDR2 SYDVKM. Based on the CDR3 plus reference TRBV28 and TRBJ2-4, the full variable domain is DVKVTQSSRYLVKRTGEKVFLECVQDMDHENMFWYRQDPGLGLRLIYFSYDVKMKEKGDIPEGYSVSREKKERFSLILESASTNQTSMYLCASSFVSGTTIQYFGAGTRLSVL.

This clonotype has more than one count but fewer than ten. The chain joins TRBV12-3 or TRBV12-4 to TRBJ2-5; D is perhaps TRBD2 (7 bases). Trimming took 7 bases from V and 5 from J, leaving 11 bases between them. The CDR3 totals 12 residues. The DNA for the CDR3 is TGTGCCAGCACGGGGGGCCCGGAGACCCAGTACTTC. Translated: CASTGGPETQYF.

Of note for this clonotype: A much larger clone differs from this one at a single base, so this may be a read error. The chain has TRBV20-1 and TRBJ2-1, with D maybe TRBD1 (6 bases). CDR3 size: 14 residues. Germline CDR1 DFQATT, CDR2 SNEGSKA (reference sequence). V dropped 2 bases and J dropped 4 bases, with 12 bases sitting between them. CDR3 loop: CSARLVGAYNEQFF. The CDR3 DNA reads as TGCAGTGCTAGACTAGTGGGGGCTTACAATGAGCAGTTCTTC.

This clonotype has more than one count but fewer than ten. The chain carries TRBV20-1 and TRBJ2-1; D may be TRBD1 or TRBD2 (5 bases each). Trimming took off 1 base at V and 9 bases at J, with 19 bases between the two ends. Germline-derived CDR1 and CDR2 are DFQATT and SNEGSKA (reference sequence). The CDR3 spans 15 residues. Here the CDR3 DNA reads TGCAGTGCTAGAGGTGGGGCTGGGGCTCGGGGTGAGCAGTTCTTC. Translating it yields CSARGGAGARGEQFF.

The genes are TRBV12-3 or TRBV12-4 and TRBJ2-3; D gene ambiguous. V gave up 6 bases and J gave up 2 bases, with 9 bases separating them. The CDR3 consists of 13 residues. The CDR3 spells CASSSLATDTQYF. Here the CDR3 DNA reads TGTGCCAGCAGCTCTCTTGCCACAGATACGCAGTATTTT.

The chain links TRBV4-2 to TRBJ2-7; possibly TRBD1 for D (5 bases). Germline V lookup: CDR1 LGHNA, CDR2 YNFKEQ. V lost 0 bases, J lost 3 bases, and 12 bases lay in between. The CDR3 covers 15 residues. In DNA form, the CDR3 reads TGTGCCAGCAGCCAAGAACGCCTAGGACACTACGAGCAGTACGTC. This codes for CASSQERLGHYEQYV.

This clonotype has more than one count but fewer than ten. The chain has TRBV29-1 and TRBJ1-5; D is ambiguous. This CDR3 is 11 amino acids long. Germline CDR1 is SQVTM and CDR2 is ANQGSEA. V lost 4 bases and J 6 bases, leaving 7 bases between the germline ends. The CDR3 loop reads CSVGGGQPQHF. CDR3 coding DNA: TGCAGCGTTGGGGGTGGTCAGCCCCAGCATTTT. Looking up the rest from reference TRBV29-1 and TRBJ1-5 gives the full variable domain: SAVISQKPSRDICQRGTSLTIQCQVDSQVTMMFWYRQQPGQSLTLIATANQGSEATYESGFVIDKFPISRPNLTFSTLTVSNMSPEDSSIYLCSVGGGQPQHFGDGTRLSIL.

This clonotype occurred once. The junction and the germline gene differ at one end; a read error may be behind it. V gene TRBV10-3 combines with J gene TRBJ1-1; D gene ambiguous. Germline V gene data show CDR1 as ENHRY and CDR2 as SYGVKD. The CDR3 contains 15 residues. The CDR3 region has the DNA TGTGCCATCAGTGAGTCGAACAGTATGAACACTGAAGCTCTCTTT. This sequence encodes CAISESNSMNTEALF.

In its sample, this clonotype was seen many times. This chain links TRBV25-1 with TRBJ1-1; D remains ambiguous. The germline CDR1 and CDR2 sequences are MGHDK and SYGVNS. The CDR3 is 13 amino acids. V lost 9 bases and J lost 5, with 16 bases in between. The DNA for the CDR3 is TGTGCCAGTATTAGACCTGGGGAAACTGAAGCTTTCTTT. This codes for CASIRPGETEAFF.

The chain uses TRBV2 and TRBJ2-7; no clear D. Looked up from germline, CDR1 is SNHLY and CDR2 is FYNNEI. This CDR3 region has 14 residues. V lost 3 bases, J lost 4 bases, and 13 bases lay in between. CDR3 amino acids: CASSDGSRGYEQYV. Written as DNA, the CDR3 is TGTGCCAGCAGTGATGGCTCCCGTGGGTACGAGCAGTACGTC.

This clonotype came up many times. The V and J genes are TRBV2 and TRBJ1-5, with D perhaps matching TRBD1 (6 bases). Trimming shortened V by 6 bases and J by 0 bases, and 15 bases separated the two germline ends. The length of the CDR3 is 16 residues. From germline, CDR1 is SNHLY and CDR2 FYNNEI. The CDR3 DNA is TGTGCCAGCAGAAGTCCTCAGGGGTATAGCAATCAGCCCCAGCATTTT. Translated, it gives CASRSPQGYSNQPQHF.

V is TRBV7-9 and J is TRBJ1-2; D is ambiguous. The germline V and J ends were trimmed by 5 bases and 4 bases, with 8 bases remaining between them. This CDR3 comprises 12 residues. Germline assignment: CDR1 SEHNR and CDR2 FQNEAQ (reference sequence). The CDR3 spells CASSTQAYGYTF. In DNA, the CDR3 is TGTGCCAGCAGCACCCAGGCCTATGGCTACACCTTC.

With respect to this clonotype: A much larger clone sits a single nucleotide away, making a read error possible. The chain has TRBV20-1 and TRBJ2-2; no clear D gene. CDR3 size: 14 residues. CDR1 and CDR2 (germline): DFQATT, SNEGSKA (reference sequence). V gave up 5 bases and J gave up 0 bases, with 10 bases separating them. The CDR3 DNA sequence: TGCAGTGCTCAGACGGATACGAACACCGGGGAGCTGTTTTTT. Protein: CSAQTDTNTGELFF.